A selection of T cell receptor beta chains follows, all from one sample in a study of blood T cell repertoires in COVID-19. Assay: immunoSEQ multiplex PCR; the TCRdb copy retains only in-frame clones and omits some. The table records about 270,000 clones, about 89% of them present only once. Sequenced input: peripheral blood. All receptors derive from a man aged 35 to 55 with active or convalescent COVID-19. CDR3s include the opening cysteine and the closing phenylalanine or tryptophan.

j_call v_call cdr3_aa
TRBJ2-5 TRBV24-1 CATSDLGQGRGGETQYF
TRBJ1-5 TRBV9 CASSVHGSNQPQHF
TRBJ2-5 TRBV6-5 CASSRGLAEKETQYF
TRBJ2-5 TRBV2 CASRDMGAGGKETQYF
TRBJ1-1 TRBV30 CAWRGLRSEAFF
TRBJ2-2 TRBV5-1 CASSLSGTGGTGELFF
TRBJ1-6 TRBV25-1 CASSERTGGYSPLHF
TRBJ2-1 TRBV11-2 CASSLRESSYNEQFF
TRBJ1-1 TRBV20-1 CSASSQRGNTEAFF
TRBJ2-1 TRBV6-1 CASSEQTSSYNEQFF
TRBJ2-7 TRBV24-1 CATSDARGHYEQYF
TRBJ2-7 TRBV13 CASSHTREAGGYEQYF
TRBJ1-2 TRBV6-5 CASSYGGGNGYTF
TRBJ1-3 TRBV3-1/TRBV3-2 CASSLGMFGNTIYF